This T cell receptor beta chain is drawn from a study of T cells in Graves' hyperthyroidism and ophthalmopathy. Overall study findings and caveats: Most clonotypes expanded in the thyroid (above 0.001) were also present in blood.

It was RNA transcripts that yielded the amplified TCR beta CDR3 regions. The HTBI primer set drove a first-round RT-PCR of the TCR CDR3. TCRdb called the multiplex PCR reads again in MiXCR, with one record for every CDR3 protein. The repertoire holds hundreds of thousands of distinct CDR3 sequences, with 38% as singletons. CDR1 is MNHEY and CDR2 is SVGEGT in the germline V gene. Trimming took off 2 bases at V and 4 bases at J, with 11 bases between the two ends. This CDR3 has 14 amino acids. Remarks on this clonotype: What it recognizes is unknown.

The sequenced sample was blood. This TCR was recovered from a man between 18 and 35 years old with Graves' hyperthyroidism. V gene TRBV6-2 or TRBV6-3 combines with J gene TRBJ2-5, with no clear D. CDR3 region: CASSYPPWGETQYF. CDR3 nucleotide sequence: TGTGCCAGCAGTTACCCCCCCTGGGGAGAGACCCAGTACTTC.